This passage covers 21 T cell receptor beta chains from one sample sequenced in a study of T cell repertoires in cytomegalovirus infection. TCRdb independently ran MiXCR on the reads; one entry per CDR3 protein. The sample includes 800,000 to 950,000 distinct CDR3 sequences, 30% to 35% seen only once; the top ten take around 12%. These receptors lack a known antigen. Sample: cultured CD8+ T cells from PBMCs, taken from culture after CMV antigen stimulation. Receptors originate from a human donor in good health (CMV status not recorded). Some clones in this sample may be carry-over from other donors' samples.

V gene TRBV5-1 combines with J gene TRBJ2-7; D gene unclear. The V end was cut by 3 bases, the J end by 4 bases, with 11 bases between. Per the germline V gene, CDR1 is SGHRS and CDR2 is YFSETQ. The CDR3 extends over 13 amino acids. The CDR3 reads CASSSPGLYEQYF. The CDR3 DNA follows: TGCGCCAGCAGCTCTCCGGGCCTGTACGAGCAGTACTTC. Supplemented by reference TRBV5-1 and TRBJ2-7, the full variable domain reads KAGVTQTPRYLIKTRGQQVTLSCSPISGHRSVSWYQQTPGQGLQFLFEYFSETQRNKGNFPGRFSGRQFSNSRSEMNVSTLELGDSALYLCASSSPGLYEQYFGPGTRLTVT.

The rearrangement uses TRBV7-6 and TRBJ2-3; 7 positions agree with TRBD1. J was trimmed by 5 bases and V by 3 bases; bases with no gene match: 2. Germline CDR1 and CDR2: SGHVS and FNYEAQ. The CDR3 loop spans 13 amino acids. This CDR3 is CASSFGTEDTQYF. CDR3 DNA: TGTGCCAGCAGCTTCGGGACAGAAGATACGCAGTATTTT. Full variable domain (missing parts from reference TRBV7-6 and TRBJ2-3): GAGVSQSPRYKVTKRGQDVALRCDPISGHVSLYWYRQALGQGPEFLTYFNYEAQQDKSGLPNDRFSAERPEGSISTLTIQRTEQRDSAMYRCASSFGTEDTQYFGPGTRLTVL.

The chain recombines TRBV10-3 with TRBJ1-3; 9 positions agree with TRBD1. CDR1 is ENHRY, CDR2 SYGVKD, per germline. V gave up 3 bases and J gave up 3 bases; unmatched junction bases: 9. The CDR3 sequence is 17 residues long. The CDR3 bases are TGTGCCATCAGTGATTACAACAGGGGGCGATATGGAAACACCATATATTTT. Protein product: CAISDYNRGRYGNTIYF.

This clonotype was counted between two and nine times. The chain employs TRBV12-3 or TRBV12-4 and TRBJ2-3; no clear D. Trimming took 6 bases from V and 2 from J, leaving 15 bases between them. The CDR3 is 15 amino acids. The CDR3 DNA reads TGTGCCAGCAGCACGCACATTAACCCCACAGATACGCAGTATTTT. Translation: CASSTHINPTDTQYF.

Ten or more counts support this clonotype. V usage is TRBV7-8 and J usage is TRBJ2-3, with D hard to call. The CDR3 extends over 16 amino acids. Trimming removed 0 bases at V and 7 bases at J, with 17 bases between. Per germline, CDR1 SGHVS and CDR2 FQNEAQ. CDR3 sequence: CASSLARLGRSHTQYF. The DNA for the CDR3 is TGTGCCAGCAGCTTAGCGCGTTTAGGAAGGTCCCATACGCAGTATTTT.

As DNA, the CDR3 is TGCGCCAGCAGCTTGGTGTGGTTCTCTGGGGCCAACGTCCTGACTTTC. It translates to CASSLVWFSGANVLTF. This chain links TRBV5-1 with TRBJ2-6; D is unresolved. V lost 0 bases to trimming and J lost 0 bases, with 7 bases between them. Germline lookup yields CDR1 SGHRS and CDR2 YFSETQ. CDR3 length equals 16 residues.

This clonotype has ten or more counts. The V call is TRBV12-3 or TRBV12-4, the J call TRBJ1-2; 10 bases align to TRBD1. V lost 7 bases, J lost 7 bases, and 12 bases stayed unmatched. This CDR3 is 15 amino acids long. This CDR3 is CASTDSGTGASGYTF. CDR3 in DNA: TGTGCCAGCACCGACTCCGGGACAGGGGCTTCTGGCTACACCTTC.

The chain recombines TRBV4-1 with TRBJ2-2, with 8 bases aligning to TRBD2. The V gene's germline CDR1 is MGHRA and CDR2 YSYEKL. With 4 bases clipped from V and 5 bases from J, the junction kept 6 bases outside the gene matches. The CDR3 consists of 15 residues. The CDR3 here is CASSPSPGGTGELFF. For the CDR3, the DNA is TGCGCCAGCAGCCCTAGCCCGGGGGGGACCGGGGAGCTGTTTTTT.

This clonotype was counted at least ten times. J is TRBJ2-7 and V is TRBV7-8; weak D call: TRBD1 (6 bases). The V end was cut by 3 bases, the J end by 5 bases, with 17 bases between. Germline assignment: CDR1 SGHVS and CDR2 FQNEAQ. The CDR3 contains 15 residues. The CDR3 here is CASSLGTRGYHEQYF. CDR3 nucleotides: TGTGCCAGCAGCTTGGGGACCAGGGGATACCACGAGCAGTACTTC. Using reference TRBV7-8 and TRBJ2-7 for the parts outside the CDR3, the full variable domain is GAGVSQSPRYKVAKRGQDVALRCDPISGHVSLFWYQQALGQGPEFLTYFQNEAQLDKSGLPSDRFFAERPEGSVSTLKIQRTQQEDSAVYLCASSLGTRGYHEQYFGPGTRLTVT.

This clonotype was seen ten or more times. The chain links TRBV7-2 to TRBJ2-1, with D unclear. Germline CDR1 reads SGHTA; CDR2 reads FQGNSA. The CDR3 contains 14 residues. Trimming left V 5 bases short and J 6 bases short, with 14 bases between. This chain's CDR3 is CASSRVDESNEQFF. The DNA for the CDR3 is TGTGCCAGCAGCCGAGTGGACGAGAGCAATGAGCAGTTCTTC.

As concerns this clonotype: Germline is not matched at one junction end, which may reflect a read error. The chain combines TRBV9 with TRBJ2-5; TRBD2 might be the D (6 bases). The CDR3 length is 15 residues. Per the germline V gene, CDR1 is SGDLS and CDR2 is YYNGEE. CDR3 bases: TGTGCCTGCAGCGTAGCCGTCGGGGGCCAAGAGACCCAGTACTTC. Its translation is CACSVAVGGQETQYF. Based on the CDR3 plus reference TRBV9 and TRBJ2-5, the full variable domain is DSGVTQTPKHLITATGQRVTLRCSPRSGDLSVYWYQQSLDQGLQFLIQYYNGEERAKGNILERFSAQQFPDLHSELNLSSLELGDSALYFCACSVAVGGQETQYFGPGTRLLVL.

This clonotype has ten or more counts. The V gene is TRBV7-2, the J gene TRBJ1-2; a weak D match, TRBD1 (6 bases). Germline-derived CDR1 and CDR2 are SGHTA and FQGNSA. The V and J ends lost 5 bases and 0 bases respectively, with 16 bases between them. There are 16 residues in the CDR3. CDR3 in DNA: TGTGCCAGCAGCAACCACCGGACAGATACTAACTATGGCTACACCTTC. Its protein product is CASSNHRTDTNYGYTF.

This clonotype was seen only a few times. The V and J genes are TRBV10-2 and TRBJ1-1, with 7 positions matching TRBD1. The germline gives CDR1 WSHSY, CDR2 SAAADI. The CDR3 is 15 amino acids. Unmatched junction bases numbered 9, after V lost 4 bases and J lost 4 bases. The CDR3 DNA reads TGCGCCAGCAGTGTTTCGGCAGGGGGGACCACTGAAGCTTTCTTT. This codes for CASSVSAGGTTEAFF.

The rearrangement joins TRBV6-2 or TRBV6-3 to TRBJ2-7; D call uncertain. V was cut by 6 bases and J by 2 bases, with 8 bases left in between. CDR1 MNHEY and CDR2 SVGEGT come from the germline V gene. The CDR3 contains 12 residues. The CDR3 is CASRGTPYEQYV. The CDR3 bases are TGTGCCAGCAGGGGCACCCCCTACGAGCAGTACGTC.

This chain joins TRBV5-4 and TRBJ2-5; D gene unclear. The germline CDR1 and CDR2 sequences are SGHNT and YYREEE (reference sequence). V lost 8 bases, J lost 7 bases, and 12 bases lay in between. CDR3 length: 11 residues. CDR3 residues: CASSSVGTQYF. The CDR3 DNA reads as TGTGCCAGTAGCAGTGTGGGGACCCAGTACTTC.

Notes on this clonotype: One end of the junction varies from germline; a read error may be responsible. The gene calls are TRBV23-1 and TRBJ2-1; D remains ambiguous. TRBV23-1 is sorted into the ORF group, with uncertain function. The CDR3 totals 16 residues. The CDR3 sequence is CGSSQWLGWSYNEQFF. The CDR3 DNA sequence: TGCGGCAGCAGTCAATGGCTGGGTTGGTCCTACAATGAGCAGTTCTTC.

The V gene is TRBV5-1, the J gene TRBJ2-7, with a tentative D call TRBD1 (5 bases). The length of the CDR3 is 15 residues. Trimming took off 0 bases at V and 2 bases at J, with 12 bases between the two ends. Germline V gene lookup returns CDR1 SGHRS and CDR2 YFSETQ. This CDR3 is CASSLGWAGTYEQYV. The DNA of the CDR3 is TGCGCCAGCAGCTTGGGATGGGCAGGGACCTACGAGCAGTACGTC.

A few counts support this clonotype. This chain joins TRBV19 and TRBJ2-2, with a possible D match to TRBD2 (6 bases). The CDR3 length is 12 residues. V was trimmed by 7 bases and J by 4 bases, leaving 7 bases between them. Germline CDR1 LNHDA, CDR2 SQIVND (reference sequence). The CDR3 sequence is CASMGGTGELFF. The CDR3 DNA is TGTGCCAGTATGGGGGGCACCGGGGAGCTGTTTTTT.

This chain connects TRBV19 to TRBJ2-7; D remains ambiguous. This CDR3 contains 14 residues. Between the trimmed V and J ends, which lost 5 bases and 2 bases, there was a span of 13 bases. Germline-derived CDR1 and CDR2 are LNHDA and SQIVND (reference sequence). The CDR3 reads CASSHPSRTYEQYF. The CDR3 bases are TGTGCCAGTAGTCATCCGTCCCGTACCTACGAGCAGTACTTC.

This chain uses TRBV11-3 with TRBJ2-1, with D unresolved. CDR1 and CDR2 (germline): SGHNT, YENEEA. The CDR3 runs to 11 residues. V lost 5 bases to trimming and J lost 8 bases, with 7 bases between them. CDR3 in DNA: TGTGCCAGCAGCGGGGTGGATGAGCAGTTCTTC. Translating it yields CASSGVDEQFF.

V is TRBV11-2 and J is TRBJ1-3; the match to TRBD1 covers 8 bases. CDR3 length: 16 amino acids. The germline V gene encodes CDR1 SGHAT and CDR2 FQNNGV. The junction had 2 bases not matched to a gene; V was cut back by 1 base and J by 0 bases. CDR3 residues: CASSLGDRSSGNTIYF. The CDR3 DNA sequence: TGTGCCAGCAGCTTAGGGGACAGGAGCTCTGGAAACACCATATATTTT.